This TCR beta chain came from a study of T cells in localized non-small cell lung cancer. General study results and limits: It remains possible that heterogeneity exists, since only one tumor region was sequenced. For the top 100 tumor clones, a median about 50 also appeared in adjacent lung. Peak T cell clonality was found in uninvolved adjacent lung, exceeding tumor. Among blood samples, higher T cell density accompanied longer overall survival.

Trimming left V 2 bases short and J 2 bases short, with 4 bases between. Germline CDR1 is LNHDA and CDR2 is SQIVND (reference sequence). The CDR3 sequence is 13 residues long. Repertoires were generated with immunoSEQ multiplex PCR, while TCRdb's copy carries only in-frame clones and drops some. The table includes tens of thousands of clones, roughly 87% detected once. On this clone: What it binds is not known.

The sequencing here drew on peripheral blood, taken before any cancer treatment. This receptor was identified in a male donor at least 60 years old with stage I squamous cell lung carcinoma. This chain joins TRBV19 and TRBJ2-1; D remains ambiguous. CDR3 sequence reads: CASSIKPYNEQFF. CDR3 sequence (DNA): TGTGCCAGTAGTATAAAACCCTACAATGAGCAGTTCTTC. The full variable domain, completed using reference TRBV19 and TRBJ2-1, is DGGITQSPKYLFRKEGQNVTLSCEQNLNHDAMYWYRQDPGQGLRLIYYSQIVNDFQKGDIAEGYSVSREKKESFPLTVTSAQKNPTAFYLCASSIKPYNEQFFGPGTRLTVL.